These 5 T cell receptor beta chains originate from one sample sequenced in a study of blood T cell repertoires in COVID-19. The data were produced by immunoSEQ multiplex PCR, yet TCRdb's version contains in-frame clones alone and is incomplete. The sample carries 200,000 to 250,000 clones, around 87% recorded once. Sequenced material: peripheral blood. The receptors were sampled from a woman between 50 and 59 years old with COVID-19, enrolled during active disease.

The chain links TRBV6-2 or TRBV6-3 to TRBJ2-1; a weak D match, TRBD2 (6 bases). This CDR3 is built from 16 residues. Between the trimmed V and J ends, which lost 5 bases and 0 bases, there was a span of 14 bases. Germline V lookup: CDR1 MNHEY, CDR2 SVGEGT. CDR3 sequence (DNA): TGTGCCAGCAGTAAAACCGGGACTCTCTCCTACAATGAGCAGTTCTTC. Translating it yields CASSKTGTLSYNEQFF.

The sample holds one count of this clone. The chain joins TRBV7-8 to TRBJ1-1; D is ambiguous. The CDR3 totals 15 residues. Germline V CDR1 and CDR2: SGHVS, FQNEAQ. V lost 4 bases to trimming and J lost 1 base, with 13 bases between them. The CDR3 DNA reads as TGTGCCAGCAGCTCCAATGCGGGGTGGAACACTGAAGCTTTCTTT. Amino acids: CASSSNAGWNTEAFF.

CDR3 protein: CASSFLLGSSYEQYF. CDR3 nucleotide sequence: TGTGCCAGCAGTTTCCTATTGGGGAGCTCCTACGAGCAGTACTTC. The chain is built from TRBV28 and TRBJ2-7; D may be TRBD2 (5 bases). V lost 3 bases, J lost 0 bases, and 12 bases lay in between. The germline V gene has CDR1 MDHEN and CDR2 SYDVKM. The CDR3 covers 15 residues.

The J gene is TRBJ1-5, the V gene TRBV6-5; D remains unclear. CDR1 is MNHEY and CDR2 is SVGAGI in the germline V gene. This CDR3 comprises 14 residues. V lost 7 bases and J 4 bases, leaving 14 bases between the germline ends. The CDR3 sequence is CASTGGGGNQPQHF. CDR3 sequence (DNA): TGTGCCAGCACTGGAGGCGGAGGGAATCAGCCCCAGCATTTT.

This clone has a single count. This sequence joins TRBV19 and TRBJ2-1, with TRBD2 identical over 8 bases. CDR3 length: 16 amino acids. The germline CDR1 and CDR2 sequences are LNHDA and SQIVND (reference sequence). Trimming cost V 4 bases and J 0 bases; bases outside gene matches: 5. The CDR3 reads CASSTDGGGSYNEQFF. CDR3 DNA sequence: TGTGCCAGTAGTACGGACGGGGGGGGCTCCTACAATGAGCAGTTCTTC.